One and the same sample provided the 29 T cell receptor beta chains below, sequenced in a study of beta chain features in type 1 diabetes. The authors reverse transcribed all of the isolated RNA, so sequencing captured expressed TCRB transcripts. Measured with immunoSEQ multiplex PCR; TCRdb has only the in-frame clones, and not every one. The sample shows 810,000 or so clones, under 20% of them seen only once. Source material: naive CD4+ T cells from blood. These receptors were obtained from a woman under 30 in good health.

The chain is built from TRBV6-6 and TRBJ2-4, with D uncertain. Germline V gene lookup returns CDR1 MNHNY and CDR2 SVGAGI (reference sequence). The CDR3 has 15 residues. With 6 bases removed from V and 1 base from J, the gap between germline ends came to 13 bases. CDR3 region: CASSSDHIAKNIQYF. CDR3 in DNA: TGTGCCAGCAGCTCAGATCATATCGCCAAAAACATTCAGTACTTC.

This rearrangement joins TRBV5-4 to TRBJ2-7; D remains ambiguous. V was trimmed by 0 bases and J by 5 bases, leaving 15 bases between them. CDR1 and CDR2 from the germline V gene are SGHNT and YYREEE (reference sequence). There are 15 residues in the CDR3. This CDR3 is CASSLEARVFDEQYF. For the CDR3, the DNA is TGTGCCAGCAGCTTGGAGGCGAGAGTATTCGACGAGCAGTACTTC.

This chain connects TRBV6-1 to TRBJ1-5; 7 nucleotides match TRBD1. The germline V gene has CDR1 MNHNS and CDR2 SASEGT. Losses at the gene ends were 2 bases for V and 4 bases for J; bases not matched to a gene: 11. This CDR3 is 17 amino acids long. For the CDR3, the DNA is TGTGCCAGCAGTGAACGACAGGGTGGAAAGCATAATCAGCCCCAGCATTTT. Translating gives CASSERQGGKHNQPQHF.

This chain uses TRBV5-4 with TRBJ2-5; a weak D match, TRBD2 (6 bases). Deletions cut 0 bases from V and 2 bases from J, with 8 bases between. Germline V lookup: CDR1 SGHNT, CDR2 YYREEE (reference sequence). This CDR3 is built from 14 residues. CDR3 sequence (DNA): TGTGCCAGCAGCTTGGGGACTATACAAGAGACCCAGTACTTC. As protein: CASSLGTIQETQYF.

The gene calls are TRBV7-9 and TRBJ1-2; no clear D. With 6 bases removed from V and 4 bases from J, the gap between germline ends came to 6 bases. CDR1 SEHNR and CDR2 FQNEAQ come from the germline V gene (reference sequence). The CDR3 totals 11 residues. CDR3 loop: CASSASYGYTF. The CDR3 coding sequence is TGTGCCAGCAGTGCAAGCTATGGCTACACCTTC. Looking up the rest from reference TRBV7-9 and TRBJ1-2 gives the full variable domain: DTGVSQNPRHKITKRGQNVTFRCDPISEHNRLYWYRQTLGQGPEFLTYFQNEAQLEKSRLLSDRFSAERPKGSFSTLEIQRTEQGDSAMYLCASSASYGYTFGSGTRLTVV.

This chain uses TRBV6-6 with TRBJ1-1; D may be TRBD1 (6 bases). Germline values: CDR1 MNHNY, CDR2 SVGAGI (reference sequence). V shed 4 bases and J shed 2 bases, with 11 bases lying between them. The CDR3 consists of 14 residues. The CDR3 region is CASSLDRTNTEAFF. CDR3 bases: TGTGCCAGCAGTTTAGACAGGACAAACACTGAAGCTTTCTTT.

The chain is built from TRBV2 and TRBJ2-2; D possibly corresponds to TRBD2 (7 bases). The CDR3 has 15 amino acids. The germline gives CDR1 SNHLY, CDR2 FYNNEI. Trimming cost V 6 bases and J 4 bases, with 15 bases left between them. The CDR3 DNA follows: TGTGCCAGCAGCCGCGGGGGCGGGGGCACCGGGGAGCTGTTTTTT. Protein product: CASSRGGGGTGELFF.

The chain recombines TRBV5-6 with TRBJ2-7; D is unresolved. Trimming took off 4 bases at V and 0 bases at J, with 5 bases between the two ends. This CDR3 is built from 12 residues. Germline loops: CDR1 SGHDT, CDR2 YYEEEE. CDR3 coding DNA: TGTGCCAGCAGCGGGAACTCCTACGAGCAGTACTTC. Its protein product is CASSGNSYEQYF.

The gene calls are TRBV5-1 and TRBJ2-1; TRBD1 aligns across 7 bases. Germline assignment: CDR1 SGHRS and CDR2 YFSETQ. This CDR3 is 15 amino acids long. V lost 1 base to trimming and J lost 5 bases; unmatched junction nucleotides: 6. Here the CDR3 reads CASSLSLGQDNEQFF. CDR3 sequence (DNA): TGCGCCAGCAGCTTGAGCCTCGGACAGGACAATGAGCAGTTCTTC.

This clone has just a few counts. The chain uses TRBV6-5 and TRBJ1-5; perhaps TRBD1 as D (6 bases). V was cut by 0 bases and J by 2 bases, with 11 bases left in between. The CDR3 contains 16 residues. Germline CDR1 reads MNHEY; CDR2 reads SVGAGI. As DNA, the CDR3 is TGTGCCAGCAGTTACTCGGGGGGGCAGGGCAATCAGCCCCAGCATTTT. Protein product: CASSYSGGQGNQPQHF.

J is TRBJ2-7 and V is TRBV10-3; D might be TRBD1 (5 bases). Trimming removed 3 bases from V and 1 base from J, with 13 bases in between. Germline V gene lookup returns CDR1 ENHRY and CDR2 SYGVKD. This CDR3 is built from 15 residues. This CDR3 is CAISEGQGQSYEQYF. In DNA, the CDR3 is TGTGCCATCAGTGAAGGGCAGGGCCAGTCCTACGAGCAGTACTTC.

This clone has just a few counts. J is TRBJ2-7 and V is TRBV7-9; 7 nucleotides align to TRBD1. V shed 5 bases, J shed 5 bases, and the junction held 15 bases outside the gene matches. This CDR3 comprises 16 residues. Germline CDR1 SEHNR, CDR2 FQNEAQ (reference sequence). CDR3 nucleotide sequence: TGTGCCAGCAGCACCGGACAGGCCATATACCGAGACGAGCAGTACTTC. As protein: CASSTGQAIYRDEQYF. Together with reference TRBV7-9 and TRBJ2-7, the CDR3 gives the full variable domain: DTGVSQNPRHKITKRGQNVTFRCDPISEHNRLYWYRQTLGQGPEFLTYFQNEAQLEKSRLLSDRFSAERPKGSFSTLEIQRTEQGDSAMYLCASSTGQAIYRDEQYFGPGTRLTVT.

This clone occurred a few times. CDR3 nucleotide sequence: TGTGCCAGCAGCCAAGTAGGCGTCGGAGGGTCAGGGCCTGAAGCTTTCTTT. Translation: CASSQVGVGGSGPEAFF. V is TRBV4-2 and J is TRBJ1-1, with D possibly being TRBD1 (5 bases). Germline CDR1 and CDR2: LGHNA and YNFKEQ. The CDR3 extends over 17 amino acids. V was shortened by 1 base and J by 6 bases, with 21 bases between the two germline ends.

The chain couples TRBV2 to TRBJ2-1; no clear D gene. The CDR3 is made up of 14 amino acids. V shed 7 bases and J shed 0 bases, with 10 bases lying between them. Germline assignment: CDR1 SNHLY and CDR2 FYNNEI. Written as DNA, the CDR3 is TGTGCCAGCATCCCCGAGAGCTCCTACAATGAGCAGTTCTTC. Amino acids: CASIPESSYNEQFF.

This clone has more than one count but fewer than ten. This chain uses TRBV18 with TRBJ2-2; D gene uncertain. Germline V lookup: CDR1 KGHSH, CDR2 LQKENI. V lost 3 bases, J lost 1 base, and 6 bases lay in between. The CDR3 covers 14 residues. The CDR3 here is CASSPILNTGELFF. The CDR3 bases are TGTGCCAGCTCACCGATATTGAACACCGGGGAGCTGTTTTTT. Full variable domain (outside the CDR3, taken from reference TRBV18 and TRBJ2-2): NAGVMQNPRHLVRRRGQEARLRCSPMKGHSHVYWYRQLPEEGLKFMVYLQKENIIDESGMPKERFSAEFPKEGPSILRIQQVVRGDSAAYFCASSPILNTGELFFGEGSRLTVL.

CDR3 coding DNA: TGTGCCAGCAGCTTAAGGAACCCCGATACGCAGTATTTT. Its translation is CASSLRNPDTQYF. The chain uses TRBV7-3 and TRBJ2-3, with D hard to call. This CDR3 is built from 13 residues. CDR1 and CDR2 (germline): SGHTA, FQGTGA. The V and J ends lost 1 base and 6 bases respectively, with 8 bases between them.

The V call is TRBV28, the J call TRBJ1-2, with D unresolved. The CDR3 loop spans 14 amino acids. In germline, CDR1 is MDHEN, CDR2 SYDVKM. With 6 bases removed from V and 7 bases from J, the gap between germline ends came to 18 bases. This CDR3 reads CASSPGWGGSGYTF. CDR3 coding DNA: TGTGCCAGCAGCCCGGGATGGGGTGGGTCTGGCTACACCTTC.

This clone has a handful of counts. CDR3 residues: CASSLVETSSRKPIGEQFF. In DNA, the CDR3 is TGTGCCAGCAGCTTAGTTGAGACTAGCTCGAGGAAACCAATAGGTGAGCAGTTCTTC. The V and J genes are TRBV11-2 and TRBJ2-1, with 7 positions matching TRBD2. Germline trimming cut 1 base from V and 9 bases from J; bases unmatched to any gene: 21. In germline, CDR1 is SGHAT, CDR2 FQNNGV. There are 19 residues in the CDR3.

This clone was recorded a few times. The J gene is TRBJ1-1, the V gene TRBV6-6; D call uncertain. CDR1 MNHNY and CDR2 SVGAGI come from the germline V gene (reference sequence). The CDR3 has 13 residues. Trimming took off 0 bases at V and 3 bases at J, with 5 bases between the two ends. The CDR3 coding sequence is TGTGCCAGCAGTTACTCTAAGTACACTGAAGCTTTCTTT. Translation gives CASSYSKYTEAFF.

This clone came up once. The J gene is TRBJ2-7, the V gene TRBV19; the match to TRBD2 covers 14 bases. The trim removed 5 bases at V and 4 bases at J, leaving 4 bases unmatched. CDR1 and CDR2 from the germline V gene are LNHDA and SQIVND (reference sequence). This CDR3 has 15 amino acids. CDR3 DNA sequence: TGTGCCAGTAGTGTGACTAGCGGGAGGGCTTACGAGCAGTACTTC. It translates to CASSVTSGRAYEQYF.

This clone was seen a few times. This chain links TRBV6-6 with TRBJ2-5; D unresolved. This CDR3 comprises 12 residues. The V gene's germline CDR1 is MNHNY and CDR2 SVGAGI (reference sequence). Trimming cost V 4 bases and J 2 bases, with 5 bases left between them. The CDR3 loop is CASSLPQETQYF. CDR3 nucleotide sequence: TGTGCCAGCAGTTTGCCACAAGAGACCCAGTACTTC.

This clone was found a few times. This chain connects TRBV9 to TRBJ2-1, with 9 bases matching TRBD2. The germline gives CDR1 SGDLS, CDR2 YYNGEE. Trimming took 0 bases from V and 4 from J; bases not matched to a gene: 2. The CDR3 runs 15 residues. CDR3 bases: TGTGCCAGCAGCGTAGCTAGCGGGATTTACAATGAGCAGTTCTTC. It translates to CASSVASGIYNEQFF. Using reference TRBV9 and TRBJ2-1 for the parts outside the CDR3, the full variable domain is DSGVTQTPKHLITATGQRVTLRCSPRSGDLSVYWYQQSLDQGLQFLIQYYNGEERAKGNILERFSAQQFPDLHSELNLSSLELGDSALYFCASSVASGIYNEQFFGPGTRLTVL.

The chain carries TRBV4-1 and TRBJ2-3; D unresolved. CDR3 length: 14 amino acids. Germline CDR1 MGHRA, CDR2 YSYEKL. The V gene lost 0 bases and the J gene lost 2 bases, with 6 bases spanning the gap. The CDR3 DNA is TGCGCCAGCAGCCAAGATCAGACCACAGATACGCAGTATTTT. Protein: CASSQDQTTDTQYF.

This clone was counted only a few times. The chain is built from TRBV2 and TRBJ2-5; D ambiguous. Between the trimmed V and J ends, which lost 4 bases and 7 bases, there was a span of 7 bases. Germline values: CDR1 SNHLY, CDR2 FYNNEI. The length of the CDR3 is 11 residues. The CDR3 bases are TGTGCCAGCAGTGGGGGTGGGACCCAGTACTTC. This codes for CASSGGGTQYF.

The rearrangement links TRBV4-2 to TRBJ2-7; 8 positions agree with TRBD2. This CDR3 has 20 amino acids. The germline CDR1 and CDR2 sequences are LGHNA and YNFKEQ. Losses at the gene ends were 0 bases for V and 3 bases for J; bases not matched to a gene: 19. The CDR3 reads CASSQEDGMGSGRGYYEQYF. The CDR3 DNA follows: TGTGCCAGCAGCCAAGAGGATGGAATGGGCAGCGGGAGAGGGTACTACGAGCAGTACTTC.

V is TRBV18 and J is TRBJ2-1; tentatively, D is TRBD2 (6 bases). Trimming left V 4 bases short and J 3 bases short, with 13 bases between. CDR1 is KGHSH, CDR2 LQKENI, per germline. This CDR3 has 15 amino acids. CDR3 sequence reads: CASSLTAEGYNEQFF. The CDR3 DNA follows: TGTGCCAGCTCACTTACAGCGGAGGGCTACAATGAGCAGTTCTTC.

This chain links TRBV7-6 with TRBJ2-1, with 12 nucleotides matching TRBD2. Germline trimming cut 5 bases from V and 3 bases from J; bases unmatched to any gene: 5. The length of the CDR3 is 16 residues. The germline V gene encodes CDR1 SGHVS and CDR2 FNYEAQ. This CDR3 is CASSRRTSGIYNEQFF. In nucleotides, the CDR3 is TGTGCCAGCAGCCGACGGACTAGCGGGATCTACAATGAGCAGTTCTTC. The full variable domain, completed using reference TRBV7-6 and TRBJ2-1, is GAGVSQSPRYKVTKRGQDVALRCDPISGHVSLYWYRQALGQGPEFLTYFNYEAQQDKSGLPNDRFSAERPEGSISTLTIQRTEQRDSAMYRCASSRRTSGIYNEQFFGPGTRLTVL.

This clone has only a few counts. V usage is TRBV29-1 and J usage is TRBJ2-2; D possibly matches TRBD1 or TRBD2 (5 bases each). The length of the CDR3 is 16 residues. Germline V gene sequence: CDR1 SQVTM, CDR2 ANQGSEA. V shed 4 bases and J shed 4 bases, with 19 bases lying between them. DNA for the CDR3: TGCAGCGTTGTTTCGCCTGTCCCGGGGACCACCGGGGAGCTGTTTTTT. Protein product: CSVVSPVPGTTGELFF.

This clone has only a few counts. CDR3 coding DNA: TGCGCCAGCAGAGATTCATCTGGGGAGCAGTACTTC. It translates to CASRDSSGEQYF. This rearrangement joins TRBV5-1 to TRBJ2-5, with D possibly TRBD2 on 5 matching bases. The ends were cut back, 5 bases at V and 11 bases at J, with 16 bases in the middle. Germline CDR1 reads SGHRS; CDR2 reads YFSETQ. The CDR3 is made up of 12 amino acids. The complete variable domain, with remaining parts taken from reference TRBV5-1 and TRBJ2-5, reads KAGVTQTPRYLIKTRGQQVTLSCSPISGHRSVSWYQQTPGQGLQFLFEYFSETQRNKGNFPGRFSGRQFSNSRSEMNVSTLELGDSALYLCASRDSSGEQYFGPGTRLLVL.